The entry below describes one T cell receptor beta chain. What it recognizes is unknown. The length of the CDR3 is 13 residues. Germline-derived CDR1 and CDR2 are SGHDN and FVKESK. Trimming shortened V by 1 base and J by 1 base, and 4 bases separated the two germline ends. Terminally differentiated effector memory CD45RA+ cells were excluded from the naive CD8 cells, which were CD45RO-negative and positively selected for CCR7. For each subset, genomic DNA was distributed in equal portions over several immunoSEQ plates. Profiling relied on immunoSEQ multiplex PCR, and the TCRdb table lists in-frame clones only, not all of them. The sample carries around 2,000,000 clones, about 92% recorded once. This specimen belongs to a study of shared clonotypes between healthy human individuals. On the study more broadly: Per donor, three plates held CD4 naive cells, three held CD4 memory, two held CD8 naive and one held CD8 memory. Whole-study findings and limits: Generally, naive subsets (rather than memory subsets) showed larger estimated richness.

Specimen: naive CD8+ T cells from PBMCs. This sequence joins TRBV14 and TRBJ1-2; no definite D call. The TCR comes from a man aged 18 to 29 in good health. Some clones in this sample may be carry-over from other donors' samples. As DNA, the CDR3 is TGTGCCAGCAGCCAAGCCAATAACTATGGCTACACCTTC. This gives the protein CASSQANNYGYTF. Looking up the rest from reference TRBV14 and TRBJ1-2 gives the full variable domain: EAGVTQFPSHSVIEKGQTVTLRCDPISGHDNLYWYRRVMGKEIKFLLHFVKESKQDESGMPNNRFLAERTGGTYSTLKVQPAELEDSGVYFCASSQANNYGYTFGSGTRLTVV.